This T cell receptor (beta chain) was found in a study of shared clonotypes between healthy human individuals. Trimming removed 4 bases from V and 0 bases from J; junction bases left unmatched: 6. Germline loops: CDR1 SGHRS, CDR2 YFSETQ. CDR3 length: 15 residues. CD45RO-negative, CCR7-selected cells formed the naive CD8 fraction, which excluded terminally differentiated effector memory CD45RA+ cells. Sequencing used immunoSEQ multiplex PCR; TCRdb keeps in-frame clones, though not all of them. The table includes hundreds of thousands of clones, approximately 95% detected once. The V gene is TRBV5-1, the J gene TRBJ2-5, with 7 bases aligning to TRBD1. Sequenced: naive CD8+ T cells sorted from blood. This TCR came from a woman in her 30s in good health. This chain's CDR3 is CASSRIQGYQETQYF. In nucleotides, the CDR3 is TGCGCCAGCAGCCGCATACAGGGGTACCAAGAGACCCAGTACTTC.